These 26 T cell receptor beta chains were all obtained from the same sample, sequenced in a study of response to subunit inactivated influenza vaccine. In TCRdb, the RT-PCR reads were re-called with MiXCR into one record per CDR3 protein. Of about 650,000 distinct CDR3 sequences listed, about a sixth were seen once; the top ten hold around a tenth. The specimen comprised PBMCs from blood, sampled 11 to 12 days after vaccination. The receptors were sampled from a man aged 45 to 65 who received an inactivated influenza vaccine.

This clonotype was detected a few times. The rearrangement links TRBV10-3 to TRBJ2-2, with D perhaps matching TRBD1 or TRBD2 (5 bases each). The V end was cut by 10 bases, the J end by 7 bases, with 22 bases between. The germline V gene encodes CDR1 ENHRY and CDR2 SYGVKD. This CDR3 has 15 amino acids. CDR3 protein: CATTGRGPGFGELFF. The DNA of the CDR3 is TGTGCCACCACCGGACGGGGCCCTGGATTCGGGGAGCTGTTTTTT.

This clonotype was picked up a small number of times. CDR3 in amino acids: CASSSTGQGTEAFF. The CDR3 region has the DNA TGCGCCAGCAGCAGTACAGGGCAGGGGACTGAAGCTTTCTTT. The chain employs TRBV5-1 and TRBJ1-1; a possible D gene is TRBD1 (6 bases). The germline V and J ends were trimmed by 4 bases and 5 bases, with 15 bases remaining between them. Germline V gene lookup returns CDR1 SGHRS and CDR2 YFSETQ. The CDR3 is 14 residues long.

This clonotype was seen only a few times. The V and J genes are TRBV12-3 or TRBV12-4 and TRBJ2-3; TRBD2 aligns across 7 bases. This CDR3 spans 14 amino acids. The ends lost 6 bases at V and 6 bases at J; junction bases unmatched: 9. The CDR3: CASSLLADQDTQYF. The CDR3 nucleotides are TGTGCCAGCAGCCTTCTAGCGGACCAGGATACGCAGTATTTT.

The chain couples TRBV29-1 to TRBJ2-1, with D perhaps matching TRBD1 (6 bases). CDR1 and CDR2 from the germline V gene are SQVTM and ANQGSEA. V was pared by 6 bases and J by 6 bases, with 9 bases between. This CDR3 has 11 amino acids. The CDR3, as DNA: TGCAGCGTATTAGGGGGCAATGAGCAGTTCTTC. Its protein product is CSVLGGNEQFF.

A few counts support this clonotype. V and J are TRBV10-3 and TRBJ1-6; a weak D match, TRBD1 (6 bases). Deletions cut 7 bases from V and 7 bases from J, with 17 bases between. The CDR3 has 15 amino acids. Germline-derived CDR1 and CDR2 are ENHRY and SYGVKD. The CDR3 DNA sequence: TGTGCCATCACCCGAGAGGACAGTTTCAATTCACCCCTCCACTTT. Its protein is CAITREDSFNSPLHF.

The chain uses TRBV27 and TRBJ2-2; D gene unclear. Germline V gene sequence: CDR1 MNHEY, CDR2 SMNVEV (reference sequence). Between the trimmed V and J ends, which lost 4 bases and 2 bases, there was a span of 11 bases. The CDR3 is 15 amino acids. The CDR3: CASSYGQLNTGELFF. CDR3 coding DNA: TGTGCCAGCAGTTATGGCCAACTAAACACCGGGGAGCTGTTTTTT.

This clonotype was observed a few times. The chain joins TRBV6-5 to TRBJ2-1; D is uncertain. CDR1 MNHEY and CDR2 SVGAGI come from the germline V gene. V lost 0 bases, J lost 5 bases, and 8 bases lay in between. CDR3 length: 14 residues. CDR3 sequence (DNA): TGTGCCAGCAGTTACTCGGGAAGACACAATGAGCAGTTCTTC. This encodes CASSYSGRHNEQFF.

This clonotype appeared a few times. Mismatch with germline at one junction end may stem from a read error. This sequence joins TRBV7-6 and TRBJ2-5, with 10 bases identical to TRBD2. Germline-derived CDR1 and CDR2 are SGHVS and FNYEAQ. There are 14 residues in the CDR3. The CDR3, as DNA: TGTGCCAGCAGCCTAGCGGGAGTAGGGGAGACCCAGTACTTC. As protein: CASSLAGVGETQYF. The whole variable domain, filled in from reference TRBV7-6 and TRBJ2-5, reads GAGVSQSPRYKVTKRGQDVALRCDPISGHVSLYWYRQALGQGPEFLTYFNYEAQQDKSGLPNDRFSAERPEGSISTLTIQRTEQRDSAMYRCASSLAGVGETQYFGPGTRLLVL.

This chain joins TRBV3-1 and TRBJ2-5, with D perhaps matching TRBD1 or TRBD2 (5 bases each). Germline V gene sequence: CDR1 LGHDT, CDR2 YNNKEL (reference sequence). This CDR3 contains 19 residues. V lost 5 bases, J lost 7 bases, and 32 bases lay in between. CDR3 coding DNA: TGTGCCAGCAGCTACGGGCAGCTCGAATTGTACCGGGACCGGGGGACCCAGTACTTC. It encodes CASSYGQLELYRDRGTQYF.

This clonotype appeared a few times. This sequence joins TRBV28 and TRBJ1-6, with 7 bases that match TRBD1. The ends lost 3 bases at V and 10 bases at J; junction bases unmatched: 9. CDR3 length: 15 residues. Germline loops: CDR1 MDHEN, CDR2 SYDVKM. CDR3 amino acids: CASSFRQGGGSPLHF. The CDR3 nucleotides read TGTGCCAGCAGTTTCCGACAGGGAGGCGGCTCACCCCTCCACTTT.

J is TRBJ1-1 and V is TRBV4-2; possibly TRBD1 for D (5 bases). The CDR3 is made up of 13 amino acids. CDR1 and CDR2 (germline): LGHNA, YNFKEQ. Trimming shortened V by 1 base and J by 3 bases, and 6 bases separated the two germline ends. The CDR3 sequence: CASSQVGDTEAFF. Written as DNA, the CDR3 is TGTGCCAGCAGCCAAGTAGGGGACACTGAAGCTTTCTTT.

A few counts support this clonotype. This chain uses TRBV5-1 with TRBJ2-2, with D uncertain. The CDR3 is 16 amino acids. Trimming removed 0 bases from V and 1 base from J, with 10 bases in between. CDR1 is SGHRS and CDR2 is YFSETQ in the germline V gene. CDR3 nucleotide sequence: TGCGCCAGCAGCTTGGGTCCCCGGATGAACACCGGGGAGCTGTTTTTT. It specifies CASSLGPRMNTGELFF.

This clonotype was counted many times. The junction and the germline gene differ at one end; a read error may be behind it. The chain couples TRBV6-5 to TRBJ2-2; 8 bases are shared with TRBD1. This CDR3 is built from 19 residues. Germline CDR1 is MNHEY and CDR2 is SVGAGI. The CDR3 nucleotides read TGTGCCAGCAGCTACTACCCGGACAGGGCTAGCGAGAACACCGGGGAGCTGTTTTTT. This translates into CASSYYPDRASENTGELFF.

This chain uses TRBV5-1 with TRBJ2-2, with D perhaps matching TRBD2 (6 bases). Germline CDR1 SGHRS, CDR2 YFSETQ. The germline V and J ends were trimmed by 4 bases and 6 bases, with 19 bases remaining between them. CDR3 length: 16 residues. The CDR3, as DNA: TGCGCCAGCAGCCTTATCCCGGGGGATGGGTCCGGGGAGCTGTTTTTT. This sequence encodes CASSLIPGDGSGELFF.

This chain uses TRBV20-1 with TRBJ2-7, with a possible D match to TRBD2 (6 bases). The V end lost 3 bases, the J end lost 3 bases, and 15 bases lay between the germline ends. Germline V CDR1 and CDR2: DFQATT, SNEGSKA (reference sequence). The CDR3 has 14 amino acids. The DNA of the CDR3 is TGCAGTGCTAGCTCTCTTCGGGAGCTCTACGAGCAGTACTTC. It is translated as CSASSLRELYEQYF.

The CDR3 bases are TGCGCCAGCAGTCAACTTCCGGGACAGGGTTTCGAGCAGTACTTC. It codes for CASSQLPGQGFEQYF. This chain joins TRBV4-3 and TRBJ2-7, with 9 bases fitting TRBD1. With V trimmed by 6 bases and J by 6 bases, 12 bases remained unmatched. The CDR3 covers 15 residues. Germline V lookup: CDR1 LGHNA, CDR2 YSLEER.

This clonotype was detected a few times. The chain links TRBV7-2 to TRBJ2-3, with no clear D. CDR1 and CDR2 from the germline V gene are SGHTA and FQGNSA. This CDR3 spans 16 amino acids. V was pared by 2 bases and J by 0 bases, with 12 bases between. Here the CDR3 reads CASSLHSTISTDTQYF. In DNA form, the CDR3 reads TGTGCCAGCAGCTTACACTCGACGATAAGCACAGATACGCAGTATTTT.

This clonotype was detected only a few times. This chain links TRBV6-6 with TRBJ1-4; D not certain. Trimming shortened V by 6 bases and J by 6 bases, and 8 bases separated the two germline ends. The CDR3 totals 12 residues. Germline V CDR1 and CDR2: MNHNY, SVGAGI (reference sequence). CDR3 nucleotides: TGTGCCAGCAGCCCCCAGGATGAAAAACTGTTTTTT. Protein product: CASSPQDEKLFF.

The chain combines TRBV29-1 with TRBJ2-6; D gene unclear. CDR3 length: 12 residues. Trimming took off 4 bases at V and 6 bases at J, with 7 bases between the two ends. Germline loops: CDR1 SQVTM, CDR2 ANQGSEA. The CDR3 loop is CSVVLQANVLTF. The CDR3, as DNA: TGCAGCGTTGTCTTACAGGCCAACGTCCTGACTTTC.

This clonotype was detected only a few times. The rearrangement uses TRBV7-8 and TRBJ2-5; 8 positions agree with TRBD2. The V gene's germline CDR1 is SGHVS and CDR2 FQNEAQ. The CDR3 has 15 residues. V shed 5 bases, J shed 2 bases, and the junction held 7 bases outside the gene matches. CDR3 sequence (DNA): TGTGCCAGCAGCGGATCCTTAGCGGGACAAGAGACCCAGTACTTC. Amino acid sequence: CASSGSLAGQETQYF.

This clonotype appeared a few times. The chain recombines TRBV6-1 with TRBJ2-1, with TRBD2 identical over 8 bases. Germline CDR1 MNHNS, CDR2 SASEGT. The length of the CDR3 is 16 residues. V lost 6 bases, J lost 3 bases, and 10 bases stayed unmatched. DNA for the CDR3: TGTGCCAGCAGACCCGGGGGCGGGGGGATCTACAATGAGCAGTTCTTC. It encodes CASRPGGGGIYNEQFF.

The V gene is TRBV5-3, the J gene TRBJ2-6; the D gene is possibly TRBD1 (6 bases). TRBV5-3 counts as an open reading frame of uncertain function. V shed 0 bases and J shed 0 bases, with 10 bases lying between them. The CDR3 extends over 17 amino acids. The CDR3 sequence is CARSLGGPLSGANVLTF. The CDR3 nucleotides are TGTGCCAGAAGCTTGGGGGGGCCGCTCTCTGGGGCCAACGTCCTGACTTTC.

The V call is TRBV28, the J call TRBJ2-7; 8 positions agree with TRBD1. V trimming: 6 bases; J trimming: 1 base; junction bases outside the gene matches: 11. The CDR3 covers 16 residues. Germline CDR1 is MDHEN and CDR2 is SYDVKM. CDR3 residues: CASSRQGARGSYEQYF. The CDR3 DNA follows: TGTGCCAGCAGCCGCCAGGGGGCGAGAGGTTCCTACGAGCAGTACTTC.

This clonotype was counted a single time. No DNA is shown, since the ends of the CDR3 on it are uncertain; the CDR3 is the one TCRdb lists. The chain carries TRBV20-1 and TRBJ1-5; the table's TRBD1 call for D was not verified on the DNA. Germline V gene sequence: CDR1 DFQATT, CDR2 SNEGSKA (reference sequence). The length of the CDR3 is 15 amino acids, counting both ends. The CDR3: CSARGFGPGNQPQHF.

The rearrangement joins TRBV6-5 to TRBJ1-1; possible D gene TRBD1, 5 bases. V lost 4 bases and J 1 base, leaving 13 bases between the germline ends. Germline-derived CDR1 and CDR2 are MNHEY and SVGAGI. The CDR3 runs 15 residues. The CDR3 spells CASSWGVGENTEAFF. For the CDR3, the DNA is TGTGCCAGCAGTTGGGGGGTTGGGGAGAACACTGAAGCTTTCTTT.

The CDR3 nucleotides read TGTGCCAGCAGTTATACCCGGGATACGCAGTATTTT. Protein: CASSYTRDTQYF. This sequence joins TRBV6-2 or TRBV6-3 and TRBJ2-3; D not certain. This CDR3 contains 12 residues. V was shortened by 3 bases and J by 6 bases, with 7 bases between the two germline ends. Germline V gene data show CDR1 as MNHEY and CDR2 as SVGEGT.